This T cell receptor beta chain was captured by sequencing in a study of blood T cells in healthy people across ages. About this clonotype itself: As yet, its antigen is unknown.

A second PCR of 7 to 11 cycles used a sample-barcoded 5' primer and a J-beta primer mix. TCRdb reprocessed the 5' RACE reads via MiXCR and lists one record per CDR3 protein. The sample lists roughly 1.5 million distinct CDR3 sequences, roughly two fifths occurring once. Study findings and constraints: From one million sequenced T cells, diversity estimates were lower bounds.

The germline V gene encodes CDR1 DFQATT and CDR2 SNEGSKA (reference sequence). The CDR3 contains 12 residues. V was pared by 0 bases and J by 9 bases, with 6 bases between. This clonotype was sampled from a woman aged 18-29 years in good health. Sequencing was performed on blood. The chain combines TRBV20-1 with TRBJ1-6; D gene ambiguous. In nucleotides, the CDR3 is TGCAGTGCTAGAGATTACGGTTCACCCCTCCACTTT. Its protein product is CSARDYGSPLHF.